This T cell receptor (beta chain) was identified during a study of cytomegalovirus exposure and HLA in healthy donors. As for the study in general: The same platform used for the roughly 650 first-cohort repertoires was also used for the 100 to 150 validation repertoires, as a later analysis reported.

After removal of 1 base from V and 6 bases from J, the junction contained 6 bases not matched to a gene. Germline V gene lookup returns CDR1 SGHRS and CDR2 YFSETQ. This CDR3 has 15 residues. Details on this clone: Its antigen is not known.

The donors were in the approximately 130-subject validation cohort; that cohort was separate from the approximately 670-subject first cohort. Findings and limits, study-wide: Most TCR sequences were seen very rarely across donors, but some public TCRs occurred in many. A list of 150 to 200 TCR beta chains associated with cytomegalovirus was given.

The table came from immunoSEQ multiplex PCR; TCRdb's copy has only in-frame clones and leaves some out. The table has about 56,000 clones, 95% to 97% seen once. V is TRBV5-1 and J is TRBJ2-3; 9 bases line up with TRBD2. The TCR was taken from a woman younger than 35 in good health and CMV-seronegative. What was sequenced was PBMCs. The CDR3 reads CASSLSSGETDTQYF. CDR3 in DNA: TGCGCCAGCAGCTTGTCTAGCGGGGAAACCGATACGCAGTATTTT. Complete variable domain (other parts from reference TRBV5-1 and TRBJ2-3): KAGVTQTPRYLIKTRGQQVTLSCSPISGHRSVSWYQQTPGQGLQFLFEYFSETQRNKGNFPGRFSGRQFSNSRSEMNVSTLELGDSALYLCASSLSSGETDTQYFGPGTRLTVL.